This TCR beta chain was observed in a study of cytomegalovirus exposure and HLA in healthy donors. As regards this clone: Its antigen remains unidentified.

The PCR was carried out with 60 Vbeta primers and 13 Jbeta primers. Data came from immunoSEQ multiplex PCR; TCRdb stores just in-frame clones and leaves some out. The profile covers 120,000 or so clones, with 80% to 90% appearing a single time and around 3.5% taken by the ten largest. Notes on the study in general: Earlier analysis found most TCR beta V segments productive about 90% or about 30% of the time.

The germline gives CDR1 MNHEY, CDR2 SVGAGI. The CDR3 runs to 15 residues. Trimming at V came to 0 bases and at J to 3 bases, leaving 4 bases not matched to a gene. V usage is TRBV6-5 and J usage is TRBJ1-1; 7 nucleotides align to TRBD1. Sequencing input: PBMCs. The TCR sequence derives from a woman aged 40 to 49 in good health and CMV-seropositive. The CDR3 bases are TGTGCCAGCAGTTACTCTTTCAGGGGGTACACTGAAGCTTTCTTT. This gives the protein CASSYSFRGYTEAFF.